This TCR beta chain was retrieved from a study of control samples from healthy donors and cancer patients. The V gene lost 2 bases and the J gene lost 10 bases, with 11 bases spanning the gap. The CDR3 extends over 11 amino acids. Germline V gene data show CDR1 as SQVTM and CDR2 as ANQGSEA. Libraries were prepared by immunoSEQ multiplex PCR; TCRdb keeps only in-frame clonotypes and omits some of them. The table records about 92,000 clones, around 80% of them present only once. The chain has TRBV29-1 and TRBJ1-1; D is uncertain. Sequencing was performed on blood. The source of this sequence is a woman aged 60-75 years in good health. As DNA, the CDR3 is TGCAGCGTTGAAAGCTTGGGATCAGCTTTCTTT. Protein: CSVESLGSAFF.